Sequencing of this TCR beta chain was carried out in a study of metastatic and nonmetastatic thyroid tumors. TCRdb re-called the PCR reads with MiXCR. Here the sample spans approximately 41,000 clones, 28% being singletons. The CDR3 is made up of 13 amino acids. After removal of 10 bases from V and 12 bases from J, the junction contained 13 bases not matched to a gene. Germline V gene data show CDR1 as MNHNS and CDR2 as SASEGT. All patients reached thyroid surgery having received no treatment beforehand. This clone was detected a few times. V and J are TRBV6-1 and TRBJ1-5; 9 bases line up with TRBD1. This TCR was recovered from a male donor with papillary thyroid cancer or a benign thyroid nodule (not recorded which). Some clones in this sample may be carry-over from other donors' samples. Sample: blood. Here the CDR3 reads CATTPRDREHQHF. In DNA form, the CDR3 reads TGTGCCACCACACCTCGGGACAGGGAGCACCAGCATTTT.